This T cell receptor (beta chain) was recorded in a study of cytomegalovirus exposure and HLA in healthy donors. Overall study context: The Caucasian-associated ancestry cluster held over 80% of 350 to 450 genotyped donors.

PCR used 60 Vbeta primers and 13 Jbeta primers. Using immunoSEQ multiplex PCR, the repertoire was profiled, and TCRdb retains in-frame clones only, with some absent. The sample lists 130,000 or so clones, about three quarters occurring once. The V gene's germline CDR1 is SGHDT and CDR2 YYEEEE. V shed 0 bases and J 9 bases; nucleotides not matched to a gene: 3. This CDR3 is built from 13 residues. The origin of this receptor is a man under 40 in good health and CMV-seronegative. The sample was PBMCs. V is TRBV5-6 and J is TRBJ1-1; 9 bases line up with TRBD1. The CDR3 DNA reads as TGTGCCAGCAGCTTGGGGGACAGGGCTCAAGCTTTCTTT. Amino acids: CASSLGDRAQAFF.